One sample yielded the 30 T cell receptor beta chains listed below, sequenced in a study of a mutant IDH1 vaccine in newly diagnosed glioma. Time point in this sample: week 5, during vaccination. Topical imiquimod was applied with each vaccine dose, which held 300 ug of mutant IDH1 20-mer peptide. No antigens are known for them. Method: immunoSEQ multiplex PCR; TCRdb's copy keeps in-frame clones and lacks some. This table holds roughly 34,000 clones, about three fifths found once. The starting material was PBMCs, obtained from a glioma patient whose treatment included an IDH1 peptide vaccine. Source of these receptors: a woman aged 18-29 years with glioma.

This clone appeared a few times. The gene calls are TRBV18 and TRBJ1-1, with 7 bases fitting TRBD1. With V trimmed by 5 bases and J by 1 base, 7 bases remained unmatched. Per germline, CDR1 KGHSH and CDR2 LQKENI. The length of the CDR3 is 15 residues. Here the CDR3 DNA reads TGTGCCAGCTCATTACCCGGGACAGCGAACACTGAAGCTTTCTTT. Translating gives CASSLPGTANTEAFF.

In this sample, this clone is medium-sized. Other nucleotide sequences in the sample specify the same CDR3. This chain joins TRBV2 and TRBJ1-4; a possible D gene is TRBD1 (6 bases). The germline CDR1 and CDR2 sequences are SNHLY and FYNNEI. Trimming removed 7 bases from V and 0 bases from J, with 12 bases in between. This CDR3 has 15 residues. CDR3 protein: CASTRDTSTNEKLFF. The CDR3, as DNA: TGTGCCAGCACCCGGGACACTTCAACTAATGAAAAACTGTTTTTT.

About this clone itself: Other DNA sequences of this sample code for an identical CDR3. This chain uses TRBV28 with TRBJ1-1; D ambiguous. The V gene lost 3 bases and the J gene lost 1 base, with 3 bases spanning the gap. This CDR3 region has 12 residues. Looked up from germline, CDR1 is MDHEN and CDR2 is SYDVKM. The CDR3 DNA sequence: TGTGCCAGCAGTTTCTGGAACACTGAAGCTTTCTTT. Translating it yields CASSFWNTEAFF.

The V gene is TRBV13, the J gene TRBJ2-3, with 11 bases aligning to TRBD1. The V segment lost 5 bases and the J segment 6 bases; nucleotides outside the gene matches: 10. Germline loops: CDR1 PRHDT, CDR2 FYEKMQ (reference sequence). The CDR3 has 16 amino acids. The CDR3 DNA reads as TGTGCCAGCAGCGCCCGGGACAGGGGGATACGGGATACGCAGTATTTT. It yields the protein CASSARDRGIRDTQYF.

This clone was recorded a few times. V usage is TRBV6-5 and J usage is TRBJ1-6; 9 bases map to TRBD1. The V and J ends lost 6 bases and 14 bases, in that order; junction bases with no gene match: 14. Per germline, CDR1 MNHEY and CDR2 SVGAGI. This CDR3 is 15 amino acids long. The CDR3 is CASSRTGEGLNALHF. The CDR3 coding sequence is TGTGCCAGCAGCCGGACAGGGGAGGGCCTTAACGCCCTCCACTTT.

V usage is TRBV27 and J usage is TRBJ2-1; 14 positions agree with TRBD2. Germline CDR1 is MNHEY and CDR2 is SMNVEV (reference sequence). This CDR3 region has 17 residues. V shed 5 bases and J 0 bases; nucleotides not matched to a gene: 3. Here the CDR3 reads CASSLGTSGSSYNEQFF. DNA of the CDR3: TGTGCCAGCAGTCTCGGGACTAGCGGGAGCTCCTACAATGAGCAGTTCTTC.

The sample holds a few counts of this clone. The rearrangement uses TRBV7-2 and TRBJ1-1; the match to TRBD1 covers 9 bases. The CDR3 sequence is 13 residues long. Germline V gene data show CDR1 as SGHTA and CDR2 as FQGNSA. V dropped 4 bases and J dropped 11; count of bases not matched to a gene: 8. The CDR3 DNA reads as TGTGCCAGCAGCTCGCCGGGGACAGGGCGGGCTTTCTTT. Protein sequence: CASSSPGTGRAFF.

The table lists this clone with a few counts. The chain is built from TRBV14 and TRBJ2-1; 7 bases line up with TRBD2. The length of the CDR3 is 16 residues. V gave up 0 bases and J gave up 4 bases; unmatched junction bases: 6. The germline CDR1 and CDR2 sequences are SGHDN and FVKESK. The CDR3 is CASSQEPAGPYNEQFF. CDR3 nucleotide sequence: TGTGCCAGCAGCCAAGAGCCAGCGGGACCTTACAATGAGCAGTTCTTC.

The chain uses TRBV7-8 and TRBJ2-7; unclear D gene. The length of the CDR3 is 14 residues. Trimming took 8 bases from V and 1 from J, leaving 15 bases between them. The germline V gene has CDR1 SGHVS and CDR2 FQNEAQ. CDR3: CASRVNYGSYEQYF. CDR3 DNA sequence: TGTGCCAGCCGTGTCAACTACGGATCCTACGAGCAGTACTTC.

The rearrangement joins TRBV13 to TRBJ2-5; no firm D call. The V gene's germline CDR1 is PRHDT and CDR2 FYEKMQ (reference sequence). V lost 2 bases and J 2 bases, leaving 9 bases between the germline ends. The CDR3 loop spans 14 amino acids. The CDR3 reads CASSLSGVQETQYF. The CDR3, as DNA: TGTGCCAGCAGCTTAAGTGGTGTACAAGAGACCCAGTACTTC. Using reference TRBV13 and TRBJ2-5 for the parts outside the CDR3, the full variable domain is AAGVIQSPRHLIKEKRETATLKCYPIPRHDTVYWYQQGPGQDPQFLISFYEKMQSDKGSIPDRFSAQQFSDYHSELNMSSLELGDSALYFCASSLSGVQETQYFGPGTRLLVL.

Here the CDR3 DNA reads TGTGCCAGCAGCTTAGGGCCTGTACCCGGGGAGCTGTTTTTT. Encoded protein: CASSLGPVPGELFF. V and J are TRBV7-2 and TRBJ2-2, with D uncertain. CDR1 is SGHTA and CDR2 is FQGNSA in the germline V gene. The germline V and J ends were trimmed by 1 base and 6 bases, with 9 bases remaining between them. The CDR3 is 14 amino acids.

The chain joins TRBV28 to TRBJ2-7, with D perhaps TRBD1 (5 bases). V lost 5 bases to trimming and J lost 2 bases, with 22 bases between them. The CDR3 totals 17 residues. CDR1 and CDR2 (germline): MDHEN, SYDVKM. CDR3 loop: CASSPLSDRISAYEQYF. The DNA of the CDR3 is TGTGCCAGCAGTCCCCTTTCCGACAGAATCTCCGCCTACGAGCAGTACTTC.

This rearrangement joins TRBV25-1 to TRBJ2-7; D not certain. V lost 3 bases and J lost 0, with 6 bases in between. This CDR3 has 13 amino acids. Per germline, CDR1 MGHDK and CDR2 SYGVNS. The CDR3 sequence: CASSDMGSYEQYF. The DNA for the CDR3 is TGTGCCAGCAGTGATATGGGCTCCTACGAGCAGTACTTC.

This clone was observed a handful of times. The gene calls are TRBV6-5 and TRBJ2-7; 10 positions match TRBD2. This CDR3 contains 14 residues. V shed 6 bases and J 4 bases; nucleotides not matched to a gene: 6. The germline V gene encodes CDR1 MNHEY and CDR2 SVGAGI. The CDR3: CASRTASGSYEQYF. As DNA, the CDR3 is TGTGCCAGCAGAACGGCTAGCGGGAGTTACGAGCAGTACTTC.

DNA of the CDR3: TGCGCCAGCAGCTACCGGGGCTCGAACACTGAAGCTTTCTTT. Translating gives CASSYRGSNTEAFF. The rearrangement uses TRBV5-1 and TRBJ1-1, with D possibly TRBD1 on 5 matching bases. Germline V CDR1 and CDR2: SGHRS, YFSETQ. This CDR3 is built from 14 residues. V dropped 3 bases and J dropped 1 base, with 10 bases sitting between them.

The chain combines TRBV5-4 with TRBJ2-7; D possibly corresponds to TRBD1 (6 bases). Germline loops: CDR1 SGHNT, CDR2 YYREEE (reference sequence). CDR3 length equals 16 residues. Trimming shortened V by 3 bases and J by 1 base, and 17 bases separated the two germline ends. CDR3 residues: CASSSKQGALSYEQYF. The CDR3 DNA sequence: TGTGCCAGCAGCTCAAAACAGGGAGCCCTATCCTACGAGCAGTACTTC.

J is TRBJ1-2 and V is TRBV5-1; no clear D. Trimming stripped 4 bases from V and 3 bases from J, with 7 bases between. The CDR3 covers 12 residues. CDR1 is SGHRS, CDR2 YFSETQ, per germline. The CDR3 region has the DNA TGCGCCAGCAGCCCACTCGACTATGGCTACACCTTC. Protein product: CASSPLDYGYTF.

This clone was found a few times. The chain uses TRBV30 and TRBJ2-1, with 8 bases matching TRBD1. The V segment lost 6 bases and the J segment 5 bases; nucleotides outside the gene matches: 3. The CDR3 is 12 residues long. Germline V gene sequence: CDR1 GTSNPN, CDR2 SVGIG (reference sequence). The CDR3 sequence is CACRTGNNEQFF. CDR3 DNA: TGTGCCTGTCGGACAGGGAACAATGAGCAGTTCTTC.

The J gene is TRBJ1-5, the V gene TRBV19, with TRBD1 identical over 9 bases. V shed 3 bases and J 3 bases; nucleotides not matched to a gene: 6. CDR1 and CDR2 (germline): LNHDA, SQIVND (reference sequence). The CDR3 is 16 amino acids. The CDR3: CASSIRQGGHNQPQHF. CDR3 bases: TGTGCCAGTAGTATCAGACAGGGGGGACACAATCAGCCCCAGCATTTT.

The genes are TRBV5-6 and TRBJ2-7; D is unclear. The CDR3 is 13 amino acids. Germline V gene lookup returns CDR1 SGHDT and CDR2 YYEEEE. Trimming took off 0 bases at V and 3 bases at J, with 7 bases between the two ends. CDR3 nucleotide sequence: TGTGCCAGCAGCTTGGGGAATGACTACGAGCAGTACTTC. Protein sequence: CASSLGNDYEQYF.

This clone was counted between two and nine times. This chain links TRBV29-1 with TRBJ2-5; D unclear. The germline V and J ends were trimmed by 6 bases and 4 bases, with 24 bases remaining between them. Germline loops: CDR1 SQVTM, CDR2 ANQGSEA. This CDR3 has 16 amino acids. The CDR3 DNA is TGCAGCGTACTACGACCACTCCCCAGATCGCGAGAGACCCAGTACTTC. Its translation: CSVLRPLPRSRETQYF.

V and J are TRBV7-9 and TRBJ2-1; no firm D call. Trimming took 1 base from V and 6 from J, leaving 4 bases between them. Germline-derived CDR1 and CDR2 are SEHNR and FQNEAQ (reference sequence). This CDR3 is built from 12 residues. CDR3 coding DNA: TGTGCCAGCAGCTTAGTTAGCAATGAGCAGTTCTTC. Translated, it gives CASSLVSNEQFF.

The chain joins TRBV7-9 to TRBJ2-3; 7 bases are a match to TRBD1. Germline trimming cut 6 bases from V and 2 bases from J; bases unmatched to any gene: 17. CDR1 and CDR2 (germline): SEHNR, FQNEAQ (reference sequence). This CDR3 comprises 18 residues. The CDR3 loop is CASRPQTGQPKITDTQYF. The CDR3 DNA is TGTGCCAGCAGGCCACAGACGGGACAGCCGAAAATCACAGATACGCAGTATTTT. The variable domain in full, with the rest retrieved from reference TRBV7-9 and TRBJ2-3, is DTGVSQNPRHKITKRGQNVTFRCDPISEHNRLYWYRQTLGQGPEFLTYFQNEAQLEKSRLLSDRFSAERPKGSFSTLEIQRTEQGDSAMYLCASRPQTGQPKITDTQYFGPGTRLTVL.

This clone was counted once. J is TRBJ1-1 and V is TRBV6-5, with D maybe TRBD1 (6 bases). V dropped 1 base and J dropped 1 base, with 7 bases sitting between them. Looked up from germline, CDR1 is MNHEY and CDR2 is SVGAGI. The CDR3 is 14 residues long. The CDR3 reads CASSYLQGNTEAFF. The CDR3 bases are TGTGCCAGCAGTTACTTACAGGGGAACACTGAAGCTTTCTTT.

The gene calls are TRBV4-1 and TRBJ1-4, with D possibly being TRBD1 (5 bases). The V gene's germline CDR1 is MGHRA and CDR2 YSYEKL. V was clipped by 1 base and J by 3 bases, with 9 bases between them. The CDR3 extends over 15 amino acids. CDR3 nucleotide sequence: TGCGCCAGCAGCCAAGGGGCGGGGGCTAATGAAAAACTGTTTTTT. Translated: CASSQGAGANEKLFF.

This clone turned up a few times. This chain uses TRBV30 with TRBJ1-1; no definite D call. CDR3 length equals 11 residues. V dropped 0 bases and J dropped 6 bases, with 5 bases sitting between them. The germline V gene has CDR1 GTSNPN and CDR2 SVGIG (reference sequence). In DNA form, the CDR3 reads TGTGCCTGGAGTGTACGGGCTGAAGCTTTCTTT. Its protein is CAWSVRAEAFF.

The chain combines TRBV5-8 with TRBJ1-2; the D gene is possibly TRBD1 (6 bases). Germline V gene data show CDR1 as SGHTS and CDR2 as YDEGEE. The CDR3 is 15 amino acids. V was shortened by 1 base and J by 1 base, with 11 bases between the two germline ends. The CDR3 protein is CASSLMVGGNYGYTF. The CDR3 DNA follows: TGTGCCAGCAGCTTGATGGTAGGGGGTAACTATGGCTACACCTTC. The whole variable domain, remainder taken from reference TRBV5-8 and TRBJ1-2, is EAGVTQSPTHLIKTRGQQATLRCSPISGHTSVYWYQQALGLGLQFLLWYDEGEERNRGNFPPRFSGRQFPNYSSELNVNALELEDSALYLCASSLMVGGNYGYTFGSGTRLTVV.

V usage is TRBV5-6 and J usage is TRBJ1-2, with D uncertain. The V gene's germline CDR1 is SGHDT and CDR2 YYEEEE. Trimming removed 0 bases at V and 4 bases at J, with 16 bases between. CDR3 length: 16 amino acids. The CDR3 bases are TGTGCCAGCAGCTTGGGGGCCGCCACGAGAATCTATGGCTACACCTTC. Its translation is CASSLGAATRIYGYTF.

This clone occurred a few times. V is TRBV5-4 and J is TRBJ1-6; D is unresolved. CDR1 is SGHNT and CDR2 is YYREEE in the germline V gene (reference sequence). The CDR3 is 14 residues long. The V and J ends lost 0 bases and 7 bases respectively, with 8 bases between them. CDR3: CASSLGTLNSPLHF. In nucleotides, the CDR3 is TGTGCCAGCAGCTTGGGGACTCTAAATTCACCCCTCCACTTT.

The CDR3 bases are TGTGCCTGGAGTGAGGACAGCAATCAGCCCCAGCATTTT. It is translated as CAWSEDSNQPQHF. The rearrangement uses TRBV30 and TRBJ1-5; no clear D. Trimming removed 1 base from V and 1 base from J, with 5 bases in between. The CDR3 runs 13 residues. The germline CDR1 and CDR2 sequences are GTSNPN and SVGIG (reference sequence).